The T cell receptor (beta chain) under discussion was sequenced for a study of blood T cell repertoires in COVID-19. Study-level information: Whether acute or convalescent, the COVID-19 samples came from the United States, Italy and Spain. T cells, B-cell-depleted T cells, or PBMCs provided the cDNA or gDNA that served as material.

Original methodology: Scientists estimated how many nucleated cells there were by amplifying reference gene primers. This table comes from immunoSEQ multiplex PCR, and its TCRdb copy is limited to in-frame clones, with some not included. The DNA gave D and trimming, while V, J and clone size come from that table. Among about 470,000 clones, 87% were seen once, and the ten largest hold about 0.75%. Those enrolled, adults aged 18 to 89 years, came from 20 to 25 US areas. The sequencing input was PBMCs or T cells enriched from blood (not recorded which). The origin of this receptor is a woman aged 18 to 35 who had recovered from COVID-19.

The CDR3 region is CASSPYGTENTEAFF. The CDR3 DNA sequence: TGCGCCAGCAGCCCCTACGGGACAGAGAACACTGAAGCTTTCTTT. V is TRBV5-1 and J is TRBJ1-1, with 7 nucleotides matching TRBD1. There are 15 residues in the CDR3. V trimming: 4 bases; J trimming: 1 base; junction bases outside the gene matches: 7. The V gene's germline CDR1 is SGHRS and CDR2 YFSETQ.